Presented here are 23 T cell receptor beta chains from one specimen sequenced in a study of blood T cell repertoires in COVID-19. Data came from immunoSEQ multiplex PCR; TCRdb stores just in-frame clones and leaves some out. The sample lists about 130,000 clones, 79% occurring once. Sequencing was done on a sample of peripheral blood. The receptors derive from a man aged 35-49 years with active or convalescent COVID-19.

The V and J genes are TRBV2 and TRBJ1-5; no reliable D call. Trimming left V 4 bases short and J 2 bases short, with 12 bases between. This CDR3 contains 15 residues. The V gene's germline CDR1 is SNHLY and CDR2 FYNNEI. Written as DNA, the CDR3 is TGTGCCAGCAGTGTATTGTTCGGTGGCAATCAGCCCCAGCATTTT. It codes for CASSVLFGGNQPQHF.

V usage is TRBV14 and J usage is TRBJ2-1; possibly TRBD1 for D (6 bases). CDR1 is SGHDN, CDR2 FVKESK, per germline. V lost 6 bases to trimming and J lost 8 bases, with 14 bases between them. The CDR3 is 13 residues long. The CDR3 loop reads CASSPDRSHEQFF. CDR3 sequence (DNA): TGTGCCAGCAGTCCGGACAGAAGCCATGAGCAGTTCTTC.

This rearrangement joins TRBV6-2 or TRBV6-3 to TRBJ1-1; 7 nucleotides align to TRBD1. J lost 10 bases, V lost 4 bases, and 12 bases had no gene match. The CDR3 loop spans 14 amino acids. CDR1 MNHEY and CDR2 SVGEGT come from the germline V gene. CDR3 DNA: TGTGCCAGCAGTTTAGGGGGGACAGTGGGTTCAGCTTTCTTT. Protein: CASSLGGTVGSAFF.

The rearrangement joins TRBV6-5 to TRBJ2-7, with TRBD1 matching 8 bases. Looked up from germline, CDR1 is MNHEY and CDR2 is SVGAGI. The CDR3 has 15 residues. J lost 7 bases, V lost 0 bases, and 8 bases had no gene match. The CDR3 reads CASSYSNQGAREQYF. The CDR3 DNA is TGTGCCAGCAGTTACTCGAATCAGGGGGCTCGGGAGCAGTACTTC.

The chain links TRBV5-1 to TRBJ2-3; D perhaps matches TRBD2 (6 bases). CDR3 length equals 16 residues. Germline CDR1 SGHRS, CDR2 YFSETQ. The ends were cut back, 4 bases at V and 3 bases at J, with 18 bases in the middle. The CDR3 bases are TGCGCCAGCAGCCCCACATTCGGACTAAGTACAGATACGCAGTATTTT. Protein sequence: CASSPTFGLSTDTQYF.

The chain couples TRBV28 to TRBJ2-7; tentative D call: TRBD1 (5 bases). V was cut by 5 bases and J by 3 bases, with 20 bases left in between. Germline V gives CDR1 MDHEN, CDR2 SYDVKM. CDR3 length equals 16 residues. The CDR3 is CASSPQGSWGHYEQYF. In DNA form, the CDR3 reads TGTGCCAGCAGTCCCCAGGGTAGTTGGGGCCACTACGAGCAGTACTTC.

This chain connects TRBV5-6 to TRBJ2-7; D might be TRBD1 (6 bases). CDR3 length: 14 residues. The germline V gene encodes CDR1 SGHDT and CDR2 YYEEEE. V lost 1 base and J 0 bases, leaving 8 bases between the germline ends. The CDR3 DNA reads as TGTGCCAGCAGCTTGCAAGGGGGCTCCTACGAGCAGTACTTC. Protein: CASSLQGGSYEQYF.

The chain carries TRBV7-9 and TRBJ1-1; 9 bases are shared with TRBD1. Germline values: CDR1 SEHNR, CDR2 FQNEAQ (reference sequence). The CDR3 length is 15 residues. The ends lost 3 bases at V and 4 bases at J; junction bases unmatched: 6. CDR3 bases: TGTGCCAGCAGCTTGGACAGGGGAGAAGGCACTGAAGCTTTCTTT. The encoded protein is CASSLDRGEGTEAFF.

J is TRBJ2-5 and V is TRBV28; maybe TRBD2 (5 bases). V dropped 1 base and J dropped 5 bases, with 14 bases sitting between them. The CDR3 has 15 residues. CDR1 MDHEN and CDR2 SYDVKM come from the germline V gene. Here the CDR3 DNA reads TGTGCCAGCAGTTTATCTCGGTTGGAGCGGGAGACCCAGTACTTC. This sequence encodes CASSLSRLERETQYF.

In DNA, the CDR3 is TGTGCCAGCAGCTTAGGTTCCCTCGCAGATACGCAGTATTTT. The encoded protein is CASSLGSLADTQYF. J is TRBJ2-3 and V is TRBV11-2; unclear D gene. Germline CDR1 is SGHAT and CDR2 is FQNNGV. The V end was cut by 1 base, the J end by 4 bases, with 9 bases between. The CDR3 contains 14 residues.

This chain joins TRBV7-2 and TRBJ1-5; 7 nucleotides line up with TRBD1. The germline V gene has CDR1 SGHTA and CDR2 FQGNSA. J was trimmed by 2 bases and V by 5 bases; bases with no gene match: 6. CDR3 length: 15 amino acids. CDR3 protein: CASSPRQGRNQPQHF. The CDR3 DNA sequence: TGTGCCAGCAGCCCCCGACAGGGACGCAATCAGCCCCAGCATTTT.

The chain joins TRBV28 to TRBJ1-3; D is uncertain. CDR3 length: 15 amino acids. CDR1 and CDR2 (germline): MDHEN, SYDVKM. Trimming cost V 7 bases and J 0 bases, with 13 bases left between them. The CDR3 loop reads CASTIGGNSGNTIYF. CDR3 nucleotide sequence: TGTGCCAGCACAATAGGCGGAAACTCTGGAAACACCATATATTTT.

The rearrangement joins TRBV27 to TRBJ2-7; 7 bases fit TRBD2. In germline, CDR1 is MNHEY, CDR2 SMNVEV (reference sequence). The length of the CDR3 is 15 residues. The ends lost 2 bases at V and 1 base at J; junction bases unmatched: 5. CDR3 nucleotides: TGTGCCAGCAGTTTAACGGCTAGCGGATCCTACGAGCAGTACTTC. Encoded protein: CASSLTASGSYEQYF.

V gene TRBV2 combines with J gene TRBJ1-6; no clear D. Trimming left V 6 bases short and J 10 bases short, with 10 bases between. Germline lookup yields CDR1 SNHLY and CDR2 FYNNEI. This CDR3 has 12 residues. The DNA for the CDR3 is TGTGCCAGCAGGGCCTCCGGGTCACCCCTCCACTTT. Protein sequence: CASRASGSPLHF.

J is TRBJ1-3 and V is TRBV18, with 7 bases identical to TRBD1. The CDR3 loop spans 15 amino acids. V was pared by 2 bases and J by 3 bases, with 4 bases of the junction left unmatched. The germline V gene has CDR1 KGHSH and CDR2 LQKENI. The CDR3 reads CASSPKGAGGNTIYF. CDR3 bases: TGTGCCAGCTCACCAAAGGGGGCCGGTGGAAACACCATATATTTT.

This clone came up once. The V gene is TRBV2, the J gene TRBJ1-1, with D perhaps matching TRBD1 (5 bases). Trimming left V 4 bases short and J 6 bases short, with 12 bases between. CDR1 SNHLY and CDR2 FYNNEI come from the germline V gene. The CDR3 runs 13 residues. CDR3 residues: CASSARVRAEAFF. The DNA for the CDR3 is TGTGCCAGCAGTGCCAGGGTTCGGGCTGAAGCTTTCTTT.

The chain recombines TRBV6-5 with TRBJ2-7, with TRBD2 matching over 8 bases. Germline loops: CDR1 MNHEY, CDR2 SVGAGI. Losses at the gene ends were 2 bases for V and 2 bases for J; bases not matched to a gene: 5. This CDR3 is built from 15 residues. This chain's CDR3 is CASSYRGGRTYEQYF. In DNA form, the CDR3 reads TGTGCCAGCAGTTACCGGGGGGGCAGAACCTACGAGCAGTACTTC.

V is TRBV9 and J is TRBJ1-2; perhaps TRBD1 as D (5 bases). This CDR3 is built from 12 residues. V lost 1 base to trimming and J lost 8 bases, with 9 bases between them. The germline gives CDR1 SGDLS, CDR2 YYNGEE. The CDR3 nucleotides read TGTGCCAGCAGCGTATCAGGGTACGGCTACACCTTC. Amino acid sequence: CASSVSGYGYTF.

V usage is TRBV5-1 and J usage is TRBJ2-2, with D perhaps TRBD1 (5 bases). This CDR3 has 15 amino acids. V was trimmed by 5 bases and J by 4 bases, leaving 15 bases between them. CDR1 is SGHRS and CDR2 is YFSETQ in the germline V gene. CDR3 coding DNA: TGCGCCAGCAGTTGGACACAAAGTACCACCGGGGAGCTGTTTTTT. It encodes CASSWTQSTTGELFF.

Of note for this clone: Other DNA sequences in this sample translate to the same CDR3. CDR3 sequence: CSVDGTGGTEAFF. In nucleotides, the CDR3 is TGCAGCGTGGACGGGACAGGGGGCACTGAAGCTTTCTTT. The chain is built from TRBV29-1 and TRBJ1-1, with 11 bases lining up with TRBD1. J lost 4 bases, V lost 6 bases, and 4 bases had no gene match. The CDR3 is 13 amino acids. CDR1 and CDR2 from the germline V gene are SQVTM and ANQGSEA.

The chain links TRBV18 to TRBJ2-5; 9 bases agree with TRBD2. J was trimmed by 0 bases and V by 2 bases; bases with no gene match: 1. The CDR3 extends over 15 amino acids. Looked up from germline, CDR1 is KGHSH and CDR2 is LQKENI. Written as DNA, the CDR3 is TGTGCCAGCTCACCAGCTAGCGGGAACCAAGAGACCCAGTACTTC. Its translation: CASSPASGNQETQYF.

CDR3 region: CASTAGHQETQYF. As DNA, the CDR3 is TGTGCCAGCACCGCGGGCCATCAAGAGACCCAGTACTTC. The V gene is TRBV11-3, the J gene TRBJ2-5, with a weak D call TRBD2 (5 bases). Looked up from germline, CDR1 is SGHNT and CDR2 is YENEEA. The V end lost 7 bases, the J end lost 2 bases, and 11 bases lay between the germline ends. The CDR3 runs to 13 residues.

The chain recombines TRBV10-3 with TRBJ1-2, with a possible D match to TRBD1 (6 bases). The V gene lost 4 bases and the J gene lost 0 bases, with 12 bases spanning the gap. The CDR3 extends over 15 amino acids. Germline CDR1 and CDR2: ENHRY and SYGVKD. CDR3 coding DNA: TGTGCCATCAGTGTGGGGACAACCTCTAACTATGGCTACACCTTC. Translated: CAISVGTTSNYGYTF.